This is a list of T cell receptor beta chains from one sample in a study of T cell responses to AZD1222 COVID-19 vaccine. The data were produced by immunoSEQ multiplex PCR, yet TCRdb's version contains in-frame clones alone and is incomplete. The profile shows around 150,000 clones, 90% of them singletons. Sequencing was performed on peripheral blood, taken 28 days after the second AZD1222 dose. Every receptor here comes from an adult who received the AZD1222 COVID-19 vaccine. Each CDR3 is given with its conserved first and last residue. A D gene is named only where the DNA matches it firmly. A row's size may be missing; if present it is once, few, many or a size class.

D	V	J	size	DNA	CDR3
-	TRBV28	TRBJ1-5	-	TGTGCCAGCAGTACGACTGTAGGCAATCAGCCCCAGCATTTT	CASSTTVGNQPQHF
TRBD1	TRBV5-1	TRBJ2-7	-	TGCGCCAGCAGCTTGACAGGGGCGGGCGACGAGCAGTACTTC	CASSLTGAGDEQYF
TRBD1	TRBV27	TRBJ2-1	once	TGTGCCAGCAGTTTAGGGGGACAGGGCTATGAGCAGTTCTTC	CASSLGGQGYEQFF
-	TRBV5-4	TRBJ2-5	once	TGTGCCAGCAGCTTGGCGGCTAGAATACGGCAAGAGACCCAGTACTTC	CASSLAARIRQETQYF
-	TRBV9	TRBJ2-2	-	TGTGCCAGCAGCGTAGTTGCAGAGTTGAACACCGGGGAGCTGTTTTTT	CASSVVAELNTGELFF
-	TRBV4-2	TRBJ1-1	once	TGTGCCAGCAGCCGAGAAAGCGGGAACACTGAAGCTTTCTTT	CASSRESGNTEAFF
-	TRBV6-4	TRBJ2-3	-	TGTGCCAGCAGTGGGACGGGGCAGGGAGATACGCAGTATTTT	CASSGTGQGDTQYF
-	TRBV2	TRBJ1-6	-	TGTGCCGTAGGGGGGTCGGGTGGAGGTTCACCCCTCCACTTT	CAVGGSGGGSPLHF
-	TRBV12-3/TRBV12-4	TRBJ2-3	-	TGTGCCAGCAGTAGACAGTCAGATACGCAGTATTTT	CASSRQSDTQYF
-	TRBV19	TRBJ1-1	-	TGTGCCAGTAGTATCTACGCGGGTACGGACACTGAAGCTTTCTTT	CASSIYAGTDTEAFF
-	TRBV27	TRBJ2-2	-	TGTGCCAGCAGTTTTAGTACCGGGGAGCTGTTTTTT	CASSFSTGELFF
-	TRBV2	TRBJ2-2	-	TGTGCCAGCAGTGAAGAGCAGGCAATGAACACCGGGGAGCTGTTTTTT	CASSEEQAMNTGELFF
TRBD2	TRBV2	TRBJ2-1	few	TGTGCCAGCAGTCGGACTAGCGGGGGGGCCAATGAGCAGTTCTTC	CASSRTSGGANEQFF
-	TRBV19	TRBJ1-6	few	TGTGCCAGTAGTATAGAAACGGCTCCCCGGATGTCACCCCTCCACTTT	CASSIETAPRMSPLHF
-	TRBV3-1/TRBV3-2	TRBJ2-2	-	TGTGCCAGCTCGGCCCACACCGGGGAGCTGTTTTTT	CASSAHTGELFF
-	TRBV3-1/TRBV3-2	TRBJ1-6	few	TGTGCCAGCAGCCACAGGGGAGATAATTCACCCCTCCACTTT	CASSHRGDNSPLHF
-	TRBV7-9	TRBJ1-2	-	TGTGCCAGCAGCTTAATCGAGCGGGCTTGGGGCTACACCTTC	CASSLIERAWGYTF